The clone carrying this T cell receptor (beta chain) has only a few counts. The antigen is not known. The sample originates from a study of CD8+ T cells in alopecia areata. Study as a whole: Tofacitinib exposure lasted 6 to 18 months, followed by 6 months off drug. Findings and limits, study-wide: Clonality in the scalp and expanded CD8+ clones ranked among the top 100 were significantly decreased by tofacitinib.

cDNA prepared by RNA extraction and subsequent reverse transcription served as the template for sequencing. Repertoires were generated with immunoSEQ multiplex PCR, while TCRdb's copy carries only in-frame clones and drops some. This repertoire shows roughly 250,000 clones, 60% found once; its top ten account for about 0.93%. Trimming removed 5 bases at V and 9 bases at J, with 20 bases between. Per the germline V gene, CDR1 is SGHVS and CDR2 is FQNEAQ. This CDR3 spans 15 amino acids. Treatment denoted: oral pan-JAK inhibitor, 5-10 mg twice daily. Patients with alopecia areata provided lesional scalp punch biopsies as well as peripheral blood.

The material was CD4+ T cells sorted from blood, obtained at week 52, from a patient treated with tofacitinib. V gene TRBV7-8 combines with J gene TRBJ2-1; possible D gene TRBD2, 7 bases. The receptor comes from a human donor with alopecia areata. The DNA of the CDR3 is TGTGCCAGCAGCCCCAGGGGAGGGCCTCTAGGTGAGCAGTTCTTC. The encoded protein is CASSPRGGPLGEQFF.